Shown below are 17 T cell receptor beta chains from a single sample sequenced in a study of blood T cell repertoires in COVID-19. Measured with immunoSEQ multiplex PCR; TCRdb has only the in-frame clones, and not every one. In the table there are roughly 200,000 clones, roughly four fifths of which are singletons. Sequencing input: PBMCs or T cells enriched from blood (not recorded which). The receptors originated from a man in his forties who had recovered from COVID-19.

The chain employs TRBV10-1 and TRBJ2-7, with 10 bases matching TRBD1. After removal of 3 bases from V and 5 bases from J, the junction contained 16 bases not matched to a gene. Per germline, CDR1 WNHNN and CDR2 SYGVQD (reference sequence). The CDR3 totals 18 residues. CDR3 coding DNA: TGCGCCAGCAGTGATCAAAGGGGCCCGGGACAGGGGTACAACGAGCAGTACTTC. Its translation is CASSDQRGPGQGYNEQYF.

Here the CDR3 reads CASSLLRDNQPQHF. CDR3 DNA: TGTGCCAGCAGTTTACTCAGGGACAATCAGCCCCAGCATTTT. V is TRBV28 and J is TRBJ1-5, with D possibly being TRBD1 (5 bases). CDR1 is MDHEN, CDR2 SYDVKM, per germline. The CDR3 spans 14 residues. V lost 2 bases, J lost 3 bases, and 8 bases lay in between.

The rearrangement joins TRBV3-1 (or the pseudogene TRBV3-2) to TRBJ2-1; 7 bases agree with TRBD1. The CDR3 is made up of 16 amino acids. J lost 8 bases, V lost 4 bases, and 14 bases had no gene match. Germline CDR1 is LGHDT and CDR2 is YNNKEL (reference sequence). CDR3: CASSPSVRGRSHEQFF. CDR3 DNA: TGTGCCAGCAGCCCTTCCGTGAGGGGGCGATCGCATGAGCAGTTCTTC.

The rearrangement joins TRBV4-3 to TRBJ2-7; D unresolved. Between the trimmed V and J ends, which lost 1 base and 6 bases, there was a span of 13 bases. Per the germline V gene, CDR1 is LGHNA and CDR2 is YSLEER. The CDR3 extends over 14 amino acids. The CDR3 is CASSQAQRFSEQYF. The CDR3 DNA reads TGCGCCAGCAGCCAAGCCCAGAGGTTCTCCGAGCAGTACTTC.

Comments on this clone: Other DNA sequences within the sample encode an identical CDR3. The CDR3 DNA sequence: TGTGCCAGCAGTCTGACAGGCTATGGCTACACCTTC. Translation gives CASSLTGYGYTF. V is TRBV12-3 or TRBV12-4 and J is TRBJ1-2; D might be TRBD1 (6 bases). Between the trimmed V and J ends, which lost 5 bases and 4 bases, there was a span of 8 bases. The CDR3 length is 12 residues.

V and J are TRBV19 and TRBJ1-1, with 9 bases fitting TRBD1. CDR1 is LNHDA, CDR2 SQIVND, per germline (reference sequence). The CDR3 contains 14 residues. Losses at the gene ends were 5 bases for V and 4 bases for J; bases not matched to a gene: 5. CDR3 in DNA: TGTGCCAGTAGTGCATACAGGGGGCGCACTGAAGCTTTCTTT. The encoded protein is CASSAYRGRTEAFF.

The J gene is TRBJ1-2, the V gene TRBV5-4; 8 bases are a match to TRBD1. V lost 4 bases to trimming and J lost 4 bases; unmatched junction nucleotides: 6. The length of the CDR3 is 14 residues. Per germline, CDR1 SGHNT and CDR2 YYREEE (reference sequence). CDR3 nucleotide sequence: TGTGCCAGCAGCCCTGGGACAGGCCTCTATGGCTACACCTTC. Amino acid sequence: CASSPGTGLYGYTF.

This clone was recorded once. V and J are TRBV13 and TRBJ1-1, with TRBD1 matching over 8 bases. V was pared by 0 bases and J by 3 bases, with 0 bases of the junction left unmatched. The CDR3 totals 14 residues. Germline values: CDR1 PRHDT, CDR2 FYEKMQ (reference sequence). The CDR3 sequence: CASSLGTGDTEAFF. The DNA of the CDR3 is TGTGCCAGCAGCTTAGGGACAGGGGACACTGAAGCTTTCTTT.

This rearrangement joins TRBV6-5 to TRBJ1-2; 7 nucleotides agree with TRBD1. The CDR3 spans 15 residues. Trimming cost V 6 bases and J 4 bases; bases outside gene matches: 11. CDR1 is MNHEY, CDR2 SVGAGI, per germline. CDR3 amino acids: CASSHTGDWGYGYTF. The CDR3 coding sequence is TGTGCCAGCAGCCACACAGGGGATTGGGGCTATGGCTACACCTTC.

By its share, this clone is medium-sized (0.01 to 0.1%). This chain uses TRBV6-4 with TRBJ2-2, with 7 positions matching TRBD2. Germline CDR1 reads MRHNA; CDR2 reads SNTAGT. Trimming at V came to 4 bases and at J to 0 bases, leaving 2 bases not matched to a gene. CDR3 length: 15 residues. CDR3 residues: CASSASGANTGELFF. Here the CDR3 DNA reads TGTGCCAGCAGTGCCAGCGGGGCGAACACCGGGGAGCTGTTTTTT.

The chain recombines TRBV27 with TRBJ1-2; D is unclear. The V gene's germline CDR1 is MNHEY and CDR2 SMNVEV (reference sequence). V was shortened by 0 bases and J by 2 bases, with 10 bases between the two germline ends. This CDR3 has 15 amino acids. The DNA for the CDR3 is TGTGCCAGCAGTTTATCTTGGCAGGCGAACTATGGCTACACCTTC. Its translation is CASSLSWQANYGYTF.

The V call is TRBV12-5, the J call TRBJ1-6; possible D gene TRBD1, 5 bases. The V and J ends lost 7 bases and 9 bases respectively, with 22 bases between them. Looked up from germline, CDR1 is LGHNT and CDR2 is FRNRAP. CDR3 length equals 16 residues. Written as DNA, the CDR3 is TGTGCTAGTGCCCCGTGGGGGGGTACAAGGGGTTCACCCCTCCACTTT. Amino acids: CASAPWGGTRGSPLHF.

This clone was observed a single time. The rearrangement links TRBV12-3 or TRBV12-4 to TRBJ2-1, with a tentative D call TRBD2 (6 bases). The CDR3 sequence is 11 residues long. V dropped 10 bases and J dropped 8 bases, with 12 bases sitting between them. CDR3 in DNA: TGTGCCACCACCCCGGGGGATGAGCAGTTCTTC. Translation: CATTPGDEQFF.

This chain joins TRBV29-1 and TRBJ1-2, with unresolved D. Germline loops: CDR1 SQVTM, CDR2 ANQGSEA. V was shortened by 6 bases and J by 5 bases, with 13 bases between the two germline ends. The CDR3 covers 12 residues. The CDR3 loop reads CSVAGTGYGYTF. The DNA for the CDR3 is TGCAGCGTCGCGGGAACGGGGTATGGCTACACCTTC.

The genes are TRBV20-1 and TRBJ2-7; no firm D call. The CDR3 runs to 11 residues. Germline loops: CDR1 DFQATT, CDR2 SNEGSKA (reference sequence). Trimming took 5 bases from V and 7 from J, leaving 12 bases between them. Here the CDR3 reads CSAAAAREQYF. The CDR3 DNA reads TGCAGTGCTGCGGCAGCAAGGGAGCAGTACTTC.

This clone appeared a single time. The chain combines TRBV3-1 (or the pseudogene TRBV3-2) with TRBJ2-1; TRBD1 matches at 7 bases. V shed 8 bases and J 3 bases; nucleotides not matched to a gene: 7. Germline-derived CDR1 and CDR2 are LGHDT and YNNKEL (reference sequence). The CDR3 totals 14 residues. The CDR3 sequence is CASGLQGNYNEQFF. The CDR3 DNA reads as TGTGCCAGCGGCCTACAGGGGAACTACAATGAGCAGTTCTTC.

This clone appeared once. The chain employs TRBV27 and TRBJ2-3; D might be TRBD2 (6 bases). The V end was cut by 5 bases, the J end by 4 bases, with 13 bases between. CDR1 and CDR2 (germline): MNHEY, SMNVEV (reference sequence). The CDR3 is 14 amino acids. The CDR3 region is CASSAPGLSDTQYF. Written as DNA, the CDR3 is TGTGCCAGCAGTGCCCCGGGACTCTCAGATACGCAGTATTTT.